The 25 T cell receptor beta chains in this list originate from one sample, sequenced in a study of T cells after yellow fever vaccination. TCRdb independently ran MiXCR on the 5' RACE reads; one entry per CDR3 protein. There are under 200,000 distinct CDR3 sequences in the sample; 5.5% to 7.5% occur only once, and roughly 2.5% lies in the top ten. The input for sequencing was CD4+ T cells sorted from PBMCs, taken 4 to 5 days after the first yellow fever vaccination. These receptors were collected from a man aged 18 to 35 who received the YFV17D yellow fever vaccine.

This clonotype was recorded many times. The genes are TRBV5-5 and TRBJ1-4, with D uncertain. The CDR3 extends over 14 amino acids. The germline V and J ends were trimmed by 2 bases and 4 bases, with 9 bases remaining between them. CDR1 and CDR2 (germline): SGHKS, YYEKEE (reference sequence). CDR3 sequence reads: CASSLTWVNEKLFF. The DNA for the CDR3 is TGTGCCAGCAGCTTAACATGGGTTAATGAAAAACTGTTTTTT.

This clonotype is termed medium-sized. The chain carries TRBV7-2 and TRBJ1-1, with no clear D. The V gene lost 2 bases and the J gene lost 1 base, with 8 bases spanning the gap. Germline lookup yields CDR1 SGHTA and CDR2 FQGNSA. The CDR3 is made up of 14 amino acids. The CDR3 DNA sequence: TGTGCCAGCAGCTTAAGCCGTTGGAACACTGAAGCTTTCTTT. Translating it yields CASSLSRWNTEAFF.

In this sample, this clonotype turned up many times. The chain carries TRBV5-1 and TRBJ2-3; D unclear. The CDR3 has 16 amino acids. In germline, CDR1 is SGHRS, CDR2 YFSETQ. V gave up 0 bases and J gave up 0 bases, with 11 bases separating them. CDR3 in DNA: TGCGCCAGCAGCTTGGTCCCGGGCTCTAGCACAGATACGCAGTATTTT. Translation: CASSLVPGSSTDTQYF.

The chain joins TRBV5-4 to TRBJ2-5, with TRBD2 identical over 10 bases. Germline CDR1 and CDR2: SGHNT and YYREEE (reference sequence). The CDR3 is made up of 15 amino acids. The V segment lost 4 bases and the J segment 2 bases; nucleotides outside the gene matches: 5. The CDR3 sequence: CASSRGLADQETQYF. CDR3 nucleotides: TGTGCCAGCAGCAGAGGACTAGCGGATCAAGAGACCCAGTACTTC.

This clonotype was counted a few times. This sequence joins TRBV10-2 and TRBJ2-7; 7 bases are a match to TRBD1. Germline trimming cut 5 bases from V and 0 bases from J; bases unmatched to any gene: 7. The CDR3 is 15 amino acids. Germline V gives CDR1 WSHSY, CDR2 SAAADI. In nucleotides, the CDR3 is TGCGCCAGCAGTCCCCGGGACAGCAGCTCCTACGAGCAGTACGTC. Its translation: CASSPRDSSSYEQYV.

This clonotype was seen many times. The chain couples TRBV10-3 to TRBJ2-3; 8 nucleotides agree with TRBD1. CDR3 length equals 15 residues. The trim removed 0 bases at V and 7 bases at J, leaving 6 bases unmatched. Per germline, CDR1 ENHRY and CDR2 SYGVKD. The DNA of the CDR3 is TGTGCCATCAGTGAGTCCCGGACAGGGTCTAATACGCAGTATTTT. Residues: CAISESRTGSNTQYF.

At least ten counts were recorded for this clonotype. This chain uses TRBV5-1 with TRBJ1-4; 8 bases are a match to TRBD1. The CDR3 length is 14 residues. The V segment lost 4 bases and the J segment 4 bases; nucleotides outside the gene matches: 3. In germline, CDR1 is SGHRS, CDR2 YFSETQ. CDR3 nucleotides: TGCGCCAGCAGCATACAGGGGGGTAATGAAAAACTGTTTTTT. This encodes CASSIQGGNEKLFF.

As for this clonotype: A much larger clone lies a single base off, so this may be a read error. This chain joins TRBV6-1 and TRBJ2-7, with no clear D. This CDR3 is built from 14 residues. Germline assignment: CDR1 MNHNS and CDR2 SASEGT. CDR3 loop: CASQTLRSSYQQYF. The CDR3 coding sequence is TGTGCCAGCCAAACTCTAAGGAGCTCCTACCAGCAGTACTTC.

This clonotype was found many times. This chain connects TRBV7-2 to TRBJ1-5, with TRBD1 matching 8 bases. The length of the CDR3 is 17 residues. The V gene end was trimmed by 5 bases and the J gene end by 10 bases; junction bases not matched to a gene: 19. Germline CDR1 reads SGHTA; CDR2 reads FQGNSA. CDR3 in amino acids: CASSTRPGGQIVGPQHF. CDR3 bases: TGTGCCAGCAGCACCCGGCCAGGGGGCCAAATAGTGGGACCCCAGCATTTT.

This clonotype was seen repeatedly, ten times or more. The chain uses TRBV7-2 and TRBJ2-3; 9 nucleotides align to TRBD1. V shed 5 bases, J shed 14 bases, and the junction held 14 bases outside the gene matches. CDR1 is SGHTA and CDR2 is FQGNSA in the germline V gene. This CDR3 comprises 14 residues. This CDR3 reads CASSPGTGWATLYF. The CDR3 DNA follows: TGTGCCAGCAGCCCCGGGACAGGGTGGGCGACCCTGTATTTT.

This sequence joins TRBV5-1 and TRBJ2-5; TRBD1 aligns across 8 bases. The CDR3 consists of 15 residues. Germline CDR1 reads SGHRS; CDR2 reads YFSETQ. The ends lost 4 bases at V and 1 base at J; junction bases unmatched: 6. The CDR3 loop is CASSGGQGPQETQYF. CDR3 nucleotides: TGCGCCAGCAGCGGTGGACAGGGACCCCAAGAGACCCAGTACTTC.

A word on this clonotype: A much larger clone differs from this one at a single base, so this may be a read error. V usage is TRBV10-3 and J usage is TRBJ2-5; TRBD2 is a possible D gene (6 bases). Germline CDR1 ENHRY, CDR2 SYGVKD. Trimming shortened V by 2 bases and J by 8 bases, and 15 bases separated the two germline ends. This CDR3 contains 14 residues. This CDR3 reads CAISEIQGGDTQYF. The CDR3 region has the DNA TGTGCCATCAGTGAGATCCAGGGAGGAGATACCCAGTACTTC.

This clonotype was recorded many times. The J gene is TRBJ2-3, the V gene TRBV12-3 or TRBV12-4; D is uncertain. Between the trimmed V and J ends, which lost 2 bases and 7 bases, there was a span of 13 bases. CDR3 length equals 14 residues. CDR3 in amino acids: CASSLPNRRNTQYF. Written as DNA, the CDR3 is TGTGCCAGCAGTTTACCGAACAGAAGGAATACGCAGTATTTT.

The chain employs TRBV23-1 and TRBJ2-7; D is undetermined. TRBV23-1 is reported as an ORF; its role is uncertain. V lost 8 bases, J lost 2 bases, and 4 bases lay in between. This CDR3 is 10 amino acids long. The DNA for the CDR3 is TGCGCCAGCCGGACCTACGAGCAGTACTTC. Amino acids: CASRTYEQYF.

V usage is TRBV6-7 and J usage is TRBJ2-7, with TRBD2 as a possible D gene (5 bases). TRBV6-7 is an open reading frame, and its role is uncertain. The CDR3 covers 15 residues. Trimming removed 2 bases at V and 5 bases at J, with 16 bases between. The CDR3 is CASSYTGLDPHEQYV. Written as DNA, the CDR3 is TGTGCCAGCAGTTACACCGGACTGGACCCCCACGAGCAGTACGTC.

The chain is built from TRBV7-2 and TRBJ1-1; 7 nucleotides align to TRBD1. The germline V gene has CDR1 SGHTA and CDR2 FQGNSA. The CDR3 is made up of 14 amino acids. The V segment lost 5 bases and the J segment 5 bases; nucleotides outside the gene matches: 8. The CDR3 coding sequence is TGTGCCAGCAGCAAGGACAGGTCGAGTACTGAAGCTTTCTTT. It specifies CASSKDRSSTEAFF. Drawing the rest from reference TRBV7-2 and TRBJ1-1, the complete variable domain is GAGVSQSPSNKVTEKGKDVELRCDPISGHTALYWYRQSLGQGLEFLIYFQGNSAPDKSGLPSDRFSAERTGGSVSTLTIQRTQQEDSAVYLCASSKDRSSTEAFFGQGTRLTVV.

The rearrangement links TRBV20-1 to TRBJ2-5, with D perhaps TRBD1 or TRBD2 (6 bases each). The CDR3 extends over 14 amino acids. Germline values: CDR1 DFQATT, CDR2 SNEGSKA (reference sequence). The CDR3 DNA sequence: TGCAGCCCCTATGGGGGGCCTCTCCAAGAGACCCAGTACTTC. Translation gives CSPYGGPLQETQYF.

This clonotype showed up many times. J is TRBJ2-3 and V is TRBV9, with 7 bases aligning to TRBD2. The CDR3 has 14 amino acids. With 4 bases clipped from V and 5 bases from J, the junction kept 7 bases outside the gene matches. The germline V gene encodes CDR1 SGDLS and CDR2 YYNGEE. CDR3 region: CASSPYGGVDTQYF. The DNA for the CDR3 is TGTGCCAGCAGCCCCTATGGGGGGGTAGATACGCAGTATTTT.

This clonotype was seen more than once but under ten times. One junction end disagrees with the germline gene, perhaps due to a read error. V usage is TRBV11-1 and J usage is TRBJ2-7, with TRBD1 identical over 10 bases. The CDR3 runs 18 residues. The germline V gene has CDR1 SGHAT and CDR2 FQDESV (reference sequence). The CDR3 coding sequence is TGTGCCAGCAGCCCATACGCTGCGGCCGGGACAGGGGCGCCGAAGTGGGACTTC. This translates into CASSPYAAAGTGAPKWDF. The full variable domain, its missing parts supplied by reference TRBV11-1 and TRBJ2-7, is EAEVAQSPRYKITEKSQAVAFWCDPISGHATLYWYRQILGQGPELLVQFQDESVVDDSQLPKDRFSAERLKGVDSTLKIQPAELGDSAMYLCASSPYAAAGTGAPKWDFGPGTRLTVT.

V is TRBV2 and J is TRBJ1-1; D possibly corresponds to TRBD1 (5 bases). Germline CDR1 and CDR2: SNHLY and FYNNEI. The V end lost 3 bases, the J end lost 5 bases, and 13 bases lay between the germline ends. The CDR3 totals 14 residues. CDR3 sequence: CASSDVVGATEAFF. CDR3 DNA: TGTGCCAGCAGTGATGTAGTCGGGGCTACTGAAGCTTTCTTT.

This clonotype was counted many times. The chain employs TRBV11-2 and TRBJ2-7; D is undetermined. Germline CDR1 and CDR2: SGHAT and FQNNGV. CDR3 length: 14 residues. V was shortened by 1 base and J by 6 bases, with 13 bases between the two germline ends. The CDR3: CASSLALWEIEQYF. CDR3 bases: TGTGCCAGCAGCTTAGCGTTATGGGAAATCGAGCAGTACTTC.

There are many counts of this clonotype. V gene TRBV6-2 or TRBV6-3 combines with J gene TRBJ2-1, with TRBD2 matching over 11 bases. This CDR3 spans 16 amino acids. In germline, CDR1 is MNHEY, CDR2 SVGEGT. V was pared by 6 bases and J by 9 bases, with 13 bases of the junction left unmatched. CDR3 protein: CASSLPTSGGNSEQFF. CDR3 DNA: TGTGCCAGCAGCCTTCCCACTAGCGGGGGTAATAGTGAGCAGTTCTTC.

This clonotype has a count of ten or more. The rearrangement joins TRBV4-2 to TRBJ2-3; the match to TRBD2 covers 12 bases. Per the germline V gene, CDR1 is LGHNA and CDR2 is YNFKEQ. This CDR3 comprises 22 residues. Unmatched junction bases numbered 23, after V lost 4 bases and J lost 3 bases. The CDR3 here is CASSLSIYRGRLAGVETDTQYF. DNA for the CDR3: TGTGCCAGCAGCCTCTCAATTTACAGGGGACGACTAGCGGGGGTAGAGACAGATACGCAGTATTTT.

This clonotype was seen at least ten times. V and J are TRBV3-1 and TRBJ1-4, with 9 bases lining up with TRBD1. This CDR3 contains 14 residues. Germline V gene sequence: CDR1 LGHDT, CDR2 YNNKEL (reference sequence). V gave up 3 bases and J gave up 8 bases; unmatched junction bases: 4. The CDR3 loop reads CASSHTGGSEKLFF. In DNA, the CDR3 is TGTGCCAGCAGCCATACAGGGGGCTCGGAAAAACTGTTTTTT. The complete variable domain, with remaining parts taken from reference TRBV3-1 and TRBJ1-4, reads DTAVSQTPKYLVTQMGNDKSIKCEQNLGHDTMYWYKQDSKKFLKIMFSYNNKELIINETVPNRFSPKSPDKAHLNLHINSLELGDSAVYFCASSHTGGSEKLFFGSGTQLSVL.

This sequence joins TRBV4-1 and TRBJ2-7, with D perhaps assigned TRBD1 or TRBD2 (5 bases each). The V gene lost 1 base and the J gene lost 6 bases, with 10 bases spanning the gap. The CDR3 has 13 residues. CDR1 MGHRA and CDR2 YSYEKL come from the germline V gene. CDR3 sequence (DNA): TGCGCCAGCAGCCAAGTGGGGGATCGCGAGCAGTACTTC. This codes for CASSQVGDREQYF.